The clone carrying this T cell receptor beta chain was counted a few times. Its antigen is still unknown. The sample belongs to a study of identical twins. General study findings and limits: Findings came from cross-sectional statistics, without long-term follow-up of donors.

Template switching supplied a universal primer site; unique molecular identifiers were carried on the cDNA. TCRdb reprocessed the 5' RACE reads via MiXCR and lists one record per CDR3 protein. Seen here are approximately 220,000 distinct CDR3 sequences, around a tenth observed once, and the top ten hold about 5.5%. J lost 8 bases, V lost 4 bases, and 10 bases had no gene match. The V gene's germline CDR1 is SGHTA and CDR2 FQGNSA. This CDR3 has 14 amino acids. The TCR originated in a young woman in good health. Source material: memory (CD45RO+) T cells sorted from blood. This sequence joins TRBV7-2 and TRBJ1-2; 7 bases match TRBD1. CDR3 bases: TGTGCCAGCAGCTCTCGACAGGGAAGAGACGGCTACACCTTC. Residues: CASSSRQGRDGYTF. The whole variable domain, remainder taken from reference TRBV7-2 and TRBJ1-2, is GAGVSQSPSNKVTEKGKDVELRCDPISGHTALYWYRQSLGQGLEFLIYFQGNSAPDKSGLPSDRFSAERTGGSVSTLTIQRTQQEDSAVYLCASSSRQGRDGYTFGSGTRLTVV.